A single sample is the source of the 22 T cell receptor beta chains below, sequenced in a study of shared clonotypes between healthy human individuals. Profiled with immunoSEQ multiplex PCR; TCRdb holds only in-frame clones, not every one. The table records about 480,000 clones, more than 65% of them present only once. The sequenced sample consisted of PBMCs. The receptor set was obtained from a woman between 35 and 50 years old in good health. Some clones in this sample may be carry-over from other donors' samples.

The J gene is TRBJ2-1, the V gene TRBV5-1, with a possible D match to TRBD2 (6 bases). CDR1 is SGHRS and CDR2 is YFSETQ in the germline V gene. The CDR3 length is 16 residues. Trimming took off 3 bases at V and 9 bases at J, with 22 bases between the two ends. The CDR3 DNA is TGCGCCAGCAGCTCGAAGACGGGACTGGGGATCTTTGAGCAGTTCTTC. It yields the protein CASSSKTGLGIFEQFF.

V usage is TRBV4-1 and J usage is TRBJ2-7, with 14 bases fitting TRBD2. J gave up 6 bases and V 4 bases, and 2 bases lay outside the gene matches. This CDR3 is built from 14 residues. Germline CDR1 reads MGHRA; CDR2 reads YSYEKL. DNA for the CDR3: TGCGCCAGCAGCCCCGGGACTAGCGGGAGCGAGCAGTACTTC. This sequence encodes CASSPGTSGSEQYF.

The chain is built from TRBV7-3 and TRBJ2-3; 12 nucleotides line up with TRBD2. Germline CDR1 reads SGHTA; CDR2 reads FQGTGA. The CDR3 runs to 15 residues. V lost 5 bases and J lost 4; bases outside the gene matches: 4. The CDR3 DNA follows: TGTGCCAGCAGCCCCCGACTAGCGGGAGCAGATACGCAGTATTTT. This gives the protein CASSPRLAGADTQYF.

V is TRBV20-1 and J is TRBJ1-3; D uncertain. The CDR3 totals 11 residues. Germline V gene sequence: CDR1 DFQATT, CDR2 SNEGSKA (reference sequence). V lost 6 bases and J lost 3, with 6 bases in between. CDR3 sequence: CSAWLGNTIYF. The CDR3 nucleotides are TGCAGTGCCTGGCTTGGAAACACCATATATTTT.

The sample holds many counts of this clone. V usage is TRBV6-4 and J usage is TRBJ1-2; 7 nucleotides align to TRBD1. CDR1 and CDR2 (germline): MRHNA, SNTAGT. The CDR3 consists of 15 residues. Trimming removed 2 bases from V and 6 bases from J; junction bases left unmatched: 9. The CDR3 here is CASSDGGGGADGYTF. The DNA of the CDR3 is TGTGCCAGCAGTGACGGAGGAGGGGGCGCGGATGGCTACACCTTC.

The J gene is TRBJ2-3, the V gene TRBV6-4; D is perhaps TRBD2 (5 bases). The CDR3 has 15 residues. V dropped 3 bases and J dropped 1 base, with 11 bases sitting between them. The V gene's germline CDR1 is MRHNA and CDR2 SNTAGT. CDR3: CASSERASGTDTQYF. CDR3 nucleotide sequence: TGTGCCAGCAGTGAGAGGGCGAGCGGCACAGATACGCAGTATTTT.

This chain connects TRBV6-1 to TRBJ2-2, with 7 bases matching TRBD1. Unmatched junction bases numbered 6, after V lost 6 bases and J lost 2 bases. The CDR3 is 15 amino acids. Germline-derived CDR1 and CDR2 are MNHNS and SASEGT. The CDR3: CASSLPGGNTGELFF. CDR3 nucleotide sequence: TGTGCCAGCAGCCTACCAGGGGGAAACACCGGGGAGCTGTTTTTT.

The chain carries TRBV5-5 and TRBJ2-5; D perhaps matches TRBD1 (6 bases). V was shortened by 0 bases and J by 4 bases, with 13 bases between the two germline ends. The CDR3 is 15 residues long. Germline values: CDR1 SGHKS, CDR2 YYEKEE (reference sequence). This chain's CDR3 is CASSLVTTGGETQYF. CDR3 DNA: TGTGCCAGCAGCTTGGTAACGACAGGTGGAGAGACCCAGTACTTC.

The sample holds a few counts of this clone. The chain recombines TRBV5-5 with TRBJ1-2, with D maybe TRBD1 (5 bases). This CDR3 spans 14 amino acids. V was shortened by 4 bases and J by 9 bases, with 19 bases between the two germline ends. Germline V gene data show CDR1 as SGHKS and CDR2 as YYEKEE (reference sequence). CDR3 coding DNA: TGTGCCAGCAGCCGATTGGCGGGGGTAAACAGCTACACCTTC. It encodes CASSRLAGVNSYTF.

The table lists this clone with a count of one. The chain carries TRBV21-1 and TRBJ1-1. TRBV21-1 corresponds to a pseudogene. This CDR3 is 16 amino acids long. CDR3 nucleotide sequence: TGTGCCAGCAGCCCCCGGGGGAGGGAGATGAACACTGAAGCTTTCTTT. This gives the protein CASSPRGREMNTEAFF.

The rearrangement joins TRBV10-2 to TRBJ2-3; D possibly corresponds to TRBD2 (6 bases). Per the germline V gene, CDR1 is WSHSY and CDR2 is SAAADI. CDR3 length: 13 amino acids. Trimming removed 6 bases at V and 5 bases at J, with 12 bases between. CDR3 in amino acids: CASRTMGGDTQYF. DNA of the CDR3: TGCGCCAGCAGGACGATGGGGGGAGATACGCAGTATTTT.

CDR3 DNA: TGTGCCAGCAGCCAGGATAGGGCTCTCTATGGCTACACCTTC. As protein: CASSQDRALYGYTF. The rearrangement uses TRBV9 and TRBJ1-2, with unresolved D. Looked up from germline, CDR1 is SGDLS and CDR2 is YYNGEE. This CDR3 contains 14 residues. The ends were cut back, 4 bases at V and 4 bases at J, with 14 bases in the middle.

The chain joins TRBV28 to TRBJ2-7; TRBD1 matches 7 bases. V trimming: 7 bases; J trimming: 2 bases; junction bases outside the gene matches: 11. CDR1 and CDR2 from the germline V gene are MDHEN and SYDVKM. The CDR3 sequence is 15 residues long. CDR3 protein: CASTATGQTPYEQYF. CDR3 DNA sequence: TGTGCCAGCACCGCCACGGGACAGACCCCCTACGAGCAGTACTTC.

This chain connects TRBV6-4 to TRBJ2-1; D possibly corresponds to TRBD2 (6 bases). The CDR3 runs to 15 residues. The germline V gene has CDR1 MRHNA and CDR2 SNTAGT. V was cut by 2 bases and J by 1 base, with 9 bases left in between. The CDR3 nucleotides read TGTGCCAGCAGTGACAACGCGGGATCCTACAATGAGCAGTTCTTC. This translates into CASSDNAGSYNEQFF.

The DNA for the CDR3 is TGTGCCAGCAGCTTTGCGGGCGGCAATCAGCCCCAGCATTTT. It codes for CASSFAGGNQPQHF. The chain combines TRBV11-2 with TRBJ1-5, with unresolved D. The CDR3 is 14 residues long. Trimming removed 3 bases at V and 2 bases at J, with 8 bases between. The germline gives CDR1 SGHAT, CDR2 FQNNGV.

This clone was seen only a few times. The genes are TRBV29-1 and TRBJ2-2, with 8 nucleotides matching TRBD2. The V gene end was trimmed by 1 base and the J gene end by 6 bases; junction bases not matched to a gene: 4. This CDR3 comprises 14 residues. Germline lookup yields CDR1 SQVTM and CDR2 ANQGSEA. The CDR3 loop reads CSVEGLARSGELFF. The DNA of the CDR3 is TGCAGCGTTGAAGGACTAGCGAGGTCCGGGGAGCTGTTTTTT.

The rearrangement uses TRBV6-5 and TRBJ2-5; perhaps TRBD2 as D (5 bases). CDR3 length: 13 amino acids. Germline V gene lookup returns CDR1 MNHEY and CDR2 SVGAGI. V was trimmed by 6 bases and J by 2 bases, leaving 10 bases between them. The chain's CDR3 is CASRESGQETQYF. The CDR3 coding sequence is TGTGCCAGCAGGGAGAGCGGTCAAGAGACCCAGTACTTC.

The genes are TRBV7-2 and TRBJ2-5; D is unresolved. Germline-derived CDR1 and CDR2 are SGHTA and FQGNSA. V lost 2 bases and J 3 bases, leaving 7 bases between the germline ends. The CDR3 sequence is 13 residues long. The DNA for the CDR3 is TGTGCCAGCAGCTTAAGGCCCGAAGAGACCCAGTACTTC. Protein product: CASSLRPEETQYF.

The J gene is TRBJ2-1, the V gene TRBV18, with 12 bases fitting TRBD2. Germline-derived CDR1 and CDR2 are KGHSH and LQKENI. The CDR3 has 15 amino acids. Trimming took 5 bases from V and 5 from J; bases not matched to a gene: 4. CDR3 DNA: TGTGCCAGCTCATCCGGGACTAGCGGGCACAATGAGCAGTTCTTC. Residues: CASSSGTSGHNEQFF.

This clone was seen just once. DNA for the CDR3: TGTGCCAGCTCAATCCTACCTTCTGGGGCCAACGTCCTGACTTTC. Its protein is CASSILPSGANVLTF. The V gene is TRBV18, the J gene TRBJ2-6; D is undetermined. Between the trimmed V and J ends, which lost 5 bases and 1 base, there was a span of 9 bases. This CDR3 has 15 amino acids. Germline lookup yields CDR1 KGHSH and CDR2 LQKENI. The variable domain in full, with the rest retrieved from reference TRBV18 and TRBJ2-6, is NAGVMQNPRHLVRRRGQEARLRCSPMKGHSHVYWYRQLPEEGLKFMVYLQKENIIDESGMPKERFSAEFPKEGPSILRIQQVVRGDSAAYFCASSILPSGANVLTFGAGSRLTVL.

The chain uses TRBV5-1 and TRBJ2-1, with TRBD2 identical over 7 bases. CDR3 length equals 15 residues. Germline V gene lookup returns CDR1 SGHRS and CDR2 YFSETQ. After removal of 0 bases from V and 9 bases from J, the junction contained 9 bases not matched to a gene. CDR3 DNA: TGCGCCAGCAGCTTGGCTGCGGGAGTCGGAGGTGAGCAGTTCTTC. Its protein is CASSLAAGVGGEQFF.

V is TRBV29-1 and J is TRBJ2-5, with TRBD2 matching over 9 bases. The J call may be faulty, since TRBJ2-7 better matches the DNA end. The CDR3 runs to 14 residues. Germline CDR1 and CDR2: SQVTM and ANQGSEA. CDR3 bases: TGCAGCGTTGTTTTAGCGGGAGAGTTCTCCGAGCAGTACTTC. Translating gives CSVVLAGEFSEQYF.